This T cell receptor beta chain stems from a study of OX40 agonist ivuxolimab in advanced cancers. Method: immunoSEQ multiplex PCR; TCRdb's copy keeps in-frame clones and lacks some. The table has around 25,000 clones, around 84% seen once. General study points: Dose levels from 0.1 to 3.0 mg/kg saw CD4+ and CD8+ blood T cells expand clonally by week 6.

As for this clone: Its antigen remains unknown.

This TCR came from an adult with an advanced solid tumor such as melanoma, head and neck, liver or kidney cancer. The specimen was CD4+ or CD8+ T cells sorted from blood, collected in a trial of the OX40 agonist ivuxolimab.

CDR3 amino acids: CASSSQGTHEQYF. CDR3 DNA: TGTGCCAGCAGCTCACAGGGTACCCACGAGCAGTACTTC. The genes are TRBV7-6 and TRBJ2-7; possible D gene TRBD1, 6 bases. The length of the CDR3 is 13 residues. Trimming left V 4 bases short and J 5 bases short, with 12 bases between. CDR1 and CDR2 from the germline V gene are SGHVS and FNYEAQ.